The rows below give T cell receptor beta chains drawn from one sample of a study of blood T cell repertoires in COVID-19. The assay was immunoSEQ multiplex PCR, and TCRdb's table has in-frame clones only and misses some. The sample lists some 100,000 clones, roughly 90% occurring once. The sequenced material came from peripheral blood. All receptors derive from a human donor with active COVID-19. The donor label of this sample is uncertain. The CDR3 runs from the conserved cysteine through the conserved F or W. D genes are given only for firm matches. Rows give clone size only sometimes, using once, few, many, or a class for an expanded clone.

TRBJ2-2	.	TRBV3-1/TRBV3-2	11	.	TGTGCCAGCAGCGAACACGGGGAGCTGTTTTTT	CASSEHGELFF
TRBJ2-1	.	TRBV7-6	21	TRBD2	TGTGCCAGCAGCTTATGGGGGACTAGCGGGGGGACTCGTACTCGTTACAATGAGCAGTTCTTC	CASSLWGTSGGTRTRYNEQFF
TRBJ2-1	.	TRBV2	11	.	TGTGCCAGCAGTGCCTTACTTGAGCAGTTCTTC	CASSALLEQFF
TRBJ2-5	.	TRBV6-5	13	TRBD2	TGTGCCAGCAGTCGGCAGCGGGGGGAGACCCAGTACTTC	CASSRQRGETQYF
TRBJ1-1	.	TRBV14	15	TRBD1	TGTGCCAGCAGCCAAGGCACAGGGGGCTTAGGATTAGCTTTCTTT	CASSQGTGGLGLAFF
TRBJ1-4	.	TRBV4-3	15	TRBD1	TGCGCCAGCAGCCAAGGACAGGGCTGGAATGAAAAACTGTTTTTT	CASSQGQGWNEKLFF
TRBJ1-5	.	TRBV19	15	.	TGTGCCAGTAGTATTGACAATTATAGCAATCAGCCCCAGCATTTT	CASSIDNYSNQPQHF
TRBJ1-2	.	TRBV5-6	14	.	TGTGCCAGCAGCTTGAGTAGCGGACCCTATGGCTACACCTTC	CASSLSSGPYGYTF
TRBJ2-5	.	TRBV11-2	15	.	TGTGCCAGCACCCAATCGGGACATCGACAAGAGACCCAGTACTTC	CASTQSGHRQETQYF
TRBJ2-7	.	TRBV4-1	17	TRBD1	TGCGCCAGCAGCCACTTTAGTTCTGGGACAGACTCCTACGAGCAGTACTTC	CASSHFSSGTDSYEQYF
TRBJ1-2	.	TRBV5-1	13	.	TGCGCCAGCAGCTTGAAGGGGGACTATGGCTACACCTTC	CASSLKGDYGYTF
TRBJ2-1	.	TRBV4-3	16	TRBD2	TGCGCCAGCAGCCAATTCACTAGCGGGGGGTACAATGAGCAGTTCTTC	CASSQFTSGGYNEQFF
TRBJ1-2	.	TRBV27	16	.	TGTGCCAGCAGTTTGGGCAGGGGAGGGGGTGACTATGGCTACACCTTC	CASSLGRGGGDYGYTF
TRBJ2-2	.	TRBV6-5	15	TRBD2	TGTGCCAGCAGTTACGAGGGACTAGCGACCGGGGAGCTGTTTTTT	CASSYEGLATGELFF
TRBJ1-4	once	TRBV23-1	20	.	TGCGCCAGCAGTCAAACCTCAGGGGCATGGCGAATTGCAACTAATGAAAAACTGTTTTTT	CASSQTSGAWRIATNEKLFF
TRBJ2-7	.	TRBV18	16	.	TGTGCCAGCTCACCACTCGTAAGTAGATACTCCTACGAGCAGTACTTC	CASSPLVSRYSYEQYF
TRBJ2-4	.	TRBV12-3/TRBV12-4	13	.	TGTGCCAGCAGTTTGCAGGAATCGGACATTCAGTACTTC	CASSLQESDIQYF
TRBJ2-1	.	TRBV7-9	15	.	TGTGCCAGCAGCTTAGGGGCCACAATCTACAATGAGCAGTTCTTC	CASSLGATIYNEQFF
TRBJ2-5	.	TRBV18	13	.	TGTGCCAGCTCACGACTAGAGAAAGAGACCCAGTACTTC	CASSRLEKETQYF
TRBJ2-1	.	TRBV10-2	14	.	TGCGCCAGCAACCGGGCGGGGAGGACCAATGAGCAGTTCTTC	CASNRAGRTNEQFF
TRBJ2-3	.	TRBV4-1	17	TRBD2	TGCGCCAGCAGCCAAGCTGGGGTAGCGGGGCCCACAGATACGCAGTATTTT	CASSQAGVAGPTDTQYF
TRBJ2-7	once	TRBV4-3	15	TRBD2	TGCGCCAGCAGCCGGGGGAGGGGATACCCGGGGGAGCAGTACTTC	CASSRGRGYPGEQYF
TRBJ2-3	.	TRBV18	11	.	TGTGCCAGCTCACCCTCAGATACGCAGTATTTT	CASSPSDTQYF
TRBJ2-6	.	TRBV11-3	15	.	TGTGCCAGCAGCTTAAGCCTTCTGGGGGCCAACGTCCTGACTTTC	CASSLSLLGANVLTF
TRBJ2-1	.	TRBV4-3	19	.	TGCGCCAGCAGCCAAGCTTTGGTGGCGGTAACGAGCTCCTACAATGAGCAGTTCTTC	CASSQALVAVTSSYNEQFF
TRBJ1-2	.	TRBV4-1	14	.	TGCGCCAGCAGCCAAAACGTGGGCAGCTATGGCTACACCTTC	CASSQNVGSYGYTF
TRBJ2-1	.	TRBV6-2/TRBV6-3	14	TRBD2	TGTGCCAGCAGTTACGGACTACTAGCGGGTGAGCAGTTCTTC	CASSYGLLAGEQFF
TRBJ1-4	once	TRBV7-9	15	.	TGTACCAGCACCGGAACAGCTATAATGTGGGAAAAACTGTTTTTT	CTSTGTAIMWEKLFF
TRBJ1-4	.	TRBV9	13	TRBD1	TGTGCCAGCAGCATAGGGGGCAATGAAAAACTGTTTTTT	CASSIGGNEKLFF
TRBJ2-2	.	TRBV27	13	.	TGTGCCAGCAGTTTCAGGGTGCCCGGGGAGCTGTTTTTT	CASSFRVPGELFF
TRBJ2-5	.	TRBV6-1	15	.	TGTGCCAGCAGTGAATTGGCAGGGGATGGCGAGACCCAGTACTTC	CASSELAGDGETQYF
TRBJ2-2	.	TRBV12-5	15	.	TGTGCTAGTGTCCCCCCGGACTTGATCACCGGGGAGCTGTTTTTT	CASVPPDLITGELFF
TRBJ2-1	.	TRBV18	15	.	TGTGCCAGCTCCCCATATGTAACCGGGGACAATGAGCAGTTCTTC	CASSPYVTGDNEQFF
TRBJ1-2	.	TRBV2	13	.	TGTGCCAGCAGTGTTGAGAGAGACTATGGCTACACCTTC	CASSVERDYGYTF
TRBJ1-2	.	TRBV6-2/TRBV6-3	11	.	TGTGCCAGCAGTTACCCTGTTGGCTACACCTTC	CASSYPVGYTF
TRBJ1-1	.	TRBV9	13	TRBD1	TGTGCCAGCAGTACAGGGGGCGGAACTGAAGCTTTCTTT	CASSTGGGTEAFF
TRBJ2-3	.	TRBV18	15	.	TGTGCCAGCTCACCACGGGCAGGGTCCACAGATACGCAGTATTTT	CASSPRAGSTDTQYF
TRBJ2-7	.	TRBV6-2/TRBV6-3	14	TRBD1	TGTGCCAGCAGTAGGGGACAGGGGGCCTACGAGCAGTACTTC	CASSRGQGAYEQYF
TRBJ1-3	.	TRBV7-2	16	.	TGTGCCAGCAGCTTAGTGGGGACTGTCGCGGGGAACACCATATATTTT	CASSLVGTVAGNTIYF
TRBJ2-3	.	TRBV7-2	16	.	TGTGCCAGCAGCTTAGATCCCCAGACAGGCACAGATACGCAGTATTTT	CASSLDPQTGTDTQYF
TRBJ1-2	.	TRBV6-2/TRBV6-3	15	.	TGTGCCAGCAGTAATAATCTACAGGGTATGAATGGCTACACCTTC	CASSNNLQGMNGYTF
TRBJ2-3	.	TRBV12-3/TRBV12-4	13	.	TGTGCCAGCAGTTTTGGCTGGACAGATACGCAGTATTTT	CASSFGWTDTQYF
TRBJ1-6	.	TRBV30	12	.	TGTGCCTGGAGAGACAGCTATTCACCCCTCCACTTT	CAWRDSYSPLHF
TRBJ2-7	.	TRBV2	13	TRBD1	TGTGCCAGCTCTCCGGGACAGGCCTACGAGCGGTACTTC	CASSPGQAYERYF
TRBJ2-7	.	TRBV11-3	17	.	TGTGCCAGCAGCTTAGACCGCCCCCAGACAGCTATCTACGAGCAGTACTTC	CASSLDRPQTAIYEQYF
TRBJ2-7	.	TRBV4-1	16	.	TGCGCCAGCAGCCAACCCCTCAGGGGTAACTCCTACGAGCAGTACTTC	CASSQPLRGNSYEQYF
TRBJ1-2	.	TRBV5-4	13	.	TGTGCCAGCAGCTCATCAGGGTTTTATGGCTACACCTTC	CASSSSGFYGYTF
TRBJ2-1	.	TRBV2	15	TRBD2	TGTGCCAGCAGACCGGGACGGGGGGGGCACAATGAGCAGTTCTTC	CASRPGRGGHNEQFF